This is a list of T cell receptor beta chains from one sample in a study of T cell repertoires in cytomegalovirus infection. MiXCR, run by TCRdb on the reads, gives a single entry per CDR3 protein. The sample yields about 230,000 distinct CDR3 sequences, about 7% seen once. Material: PBMCs. These receptors were collected from a human donor in good health (CMV status not recorded). Some clones in this sample may be carry-over from other donors' samples. CDR3s include the opening cysteine and the closing phenylalanine or tryptophan. The order of the fields is V gene, CDR3 protein.

>TRBV5-1
CASSFPAGELFF
>TRBV20-1
CSALKADLVQFF
>TRBV23-1
CVSGAIIDEQFF
>TRBV7-8
CASSYGVANTEAFF
>TRBV11-3
CASSLGDRLADNTGELFF
>TRBV13
CASSFSGSGTPLHF
>TRBV29-1
CSVVLTESYNEQFF
>TRBV7-9
CASSDRLFKEQYF
>TRBV7-2
CASSQGLTGSHSGNTIYF
>TRBV9
CASSVGGGITNEKLFF
>TRBV7-9
CASSSRDGITGELFF